This T cell receptor beta chain derives from a study of cytomegalovirus exposure and HLA in healthy donors. Study findings and constraints: Upon later analysis, HLA-associated TCR beta chains proved more clonally expanded than other, equally common chains. It was reported in a later analysis that an Asian-associated ancestry cluster showed fewer N-insertions than the 666-donor mean.

Notes on this clone: No antigen is known for it.

Healthy individuals who donated bone marrow served as the donors. This CDR3 contains 15 residues. V was pared by 3 bases and J by 6 bases, with 7 bases of the junction left unmatched. CDR1 is LGHNA, CDR2 YSLEER, per germline. 13 Jbeta primers and 60 Vbeta primers were used for the PCR. The protocol was immunoSEQ multiplex PCR, while the TCRdb copy is restricted to in-frame clones and leaves out a portion. This repertoire comprises 95,000 to 110,000 clones; its ten largest clones make up roughly 3.5%. The specimen sequenced was PBMCs. The clonotype originates from a man aged 35 to 55 in good health and CMV-seronegative. The rearrangement uses TRBV4-3 and TRBJ2-1, with 8 bases fitting TRBD2. For the CDR3, the DNA is TGCGCCAGCAGCCAGGAGCGGGGGAGTAGCAATGAGCAGTTCTTC. It specifies CASSQERGSSNEQFF.